This T cell receptor (beta chain) was sequenced during a study of blood T cells in healthy people across ages. Researchers report isolating at least 6 million PBMCs per sample. Per germline, CDR1 SEHNR and CDR2 FQNEAQ (reference sequence). The V end lost 1 base, the J end lost 1 base, and 18 bases lay between the germline ends. CDR3 length: 18 residues. Study outcomes and limitations: Unsorted PBMC input precluded a conclusive naive versus antigen-experienced comparison.

Comments on this clonotype: What it binds is unknown.

Next came a second PCR, run for roughly 6 to 11 cycles, which used a sample-barcoded 5' primer along with a J-beta primer mix. In TCRdb, the 5' RACE reads were re-called with MiXCR into one record per CDR3 protein. The repertoire has about 1.4 million distinct CDR3 sequences, almost 60% of them found once; the top ten carry over 5%. The chain recombines TRBV7-9 with TRBJ2-3; D possibly corresponds to TRBD2 (6 bases). The material sequenced was blood. This clonotype originated in a man between 18 and 29 years old in good health. The CDR3 reads CASSLVGLRGGGTDTQYF. CDR3 in DNA: TGTGCCAGCAGCTTAGTGGGGCTACGTGGCGGGGGCACAGATACGCAGTATTTT.